This record covers a single TCR beta chain. What it binds is not known. These data belong to a study of monozygotic twins with inflammatory bowel disease. Study-wide results and limits: Among IBD patients, fewer clonotypes were shared with others than among healthy twins, especially with disease activity.

The CDR3 runs 16 residues. Germline CDR1 reads SGHNT; CDR2 reads YENEEA. cDNA was made in eight separate reactions per sample. cDNA encoding TCRalpha and TCRbeta underwent two nested PCRs of about 15 and 9 cycles, each of which was followed by bead purification. No DNA is given; TCRdb re-called the 5' RACE reads and lists each CDR3 protein once. The repertoire shows 400,000 to 500,000 distinct CDR3 sequences; the top ten hold approximately 2.3%. The genes are TRBV11-3 and TRBJ2-1; the D gene TCRdb calls, TRBD1, cannot be checked with no DNA. The sequencing sample was made of blood. The receptor's source is a human donor with ulcerative colitis or Crohn's disease, or a healthy co-twin of an affected twin (not recorded which). This chain's CDR3 is CASSLGRDRANNEQFF.